This record concerns one TCR beta chain sequence. What it recognizes is unknown. This CDR3 has 11 amino acids. The sample comes from a study of a mutant IDH1 vaccine in newly diagnosed glioma. Study information: Patients began vaccination 4-6 weeks after radiotherapy alone, or with temozolomide cycles. Before enrollment, patients got radiotherapy alone, temozolomide alone, or mostly the combination. Visit V12 was conducted at week 35 as the safety follow-up. Visit V13 came later, at week 47. Study-wide results and limits: Of the patients, more than 80% had vaccine-induced immune responses.

Sample time point: week 35, safety follow-up. Doses comprised 300 ug of mutant IDH1 20-mer peptide each, plus topical imiquimod. Here immunoSEQ multiplex PCR was the method, and the copy in TCRdb shows in-frame clones only, minus some. The sample includes 58,000 or so clones, approximately 87% of them seen just once. The chain links TRBV21-1 to TRBJ2-5; the DNA was not compared with TRBD1, the D call given in the table. TRBV21-1 is classified as a pseudogene. This TCR was sampled from a man aged 40-49 years with glioma. Sample: PBMCs, taken from a glioma patient whose treatment included an IDH1 peptide vaccine. CDR3 DNA: TGTGCTTATCCAGGGGGCGAGACCCAGTACTTC. Translating gives CAYPGGETQYF.